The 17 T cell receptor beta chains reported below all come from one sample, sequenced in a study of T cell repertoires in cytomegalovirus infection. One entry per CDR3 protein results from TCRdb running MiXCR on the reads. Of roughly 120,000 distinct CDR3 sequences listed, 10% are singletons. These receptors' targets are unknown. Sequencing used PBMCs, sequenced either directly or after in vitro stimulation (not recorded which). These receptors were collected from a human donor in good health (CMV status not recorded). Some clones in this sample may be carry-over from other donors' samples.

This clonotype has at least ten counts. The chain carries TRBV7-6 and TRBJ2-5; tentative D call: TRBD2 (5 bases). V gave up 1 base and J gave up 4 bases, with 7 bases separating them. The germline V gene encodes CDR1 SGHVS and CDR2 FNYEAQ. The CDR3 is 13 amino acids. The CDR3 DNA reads TGTGCCAGCAGCTTAGGGCTAGCAGAGACCCAGTACTTC. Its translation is CASSLGLAETQYF.

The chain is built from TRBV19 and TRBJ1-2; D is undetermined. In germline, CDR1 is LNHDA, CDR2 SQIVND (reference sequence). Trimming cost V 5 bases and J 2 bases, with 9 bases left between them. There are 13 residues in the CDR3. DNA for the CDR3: TGTGCCAGTAGTCCTAGTGAAAACTATGGCTACACCTTC. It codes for CASSPSENYGYTF.

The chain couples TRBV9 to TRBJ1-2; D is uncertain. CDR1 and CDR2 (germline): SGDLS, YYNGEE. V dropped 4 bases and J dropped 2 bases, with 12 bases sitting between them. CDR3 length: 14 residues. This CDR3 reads CASSPEVGNYGYTF. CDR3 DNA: TGTGCCAGCAGCCCGGAAGTGGGAAACTATGGCTACACCTTC.

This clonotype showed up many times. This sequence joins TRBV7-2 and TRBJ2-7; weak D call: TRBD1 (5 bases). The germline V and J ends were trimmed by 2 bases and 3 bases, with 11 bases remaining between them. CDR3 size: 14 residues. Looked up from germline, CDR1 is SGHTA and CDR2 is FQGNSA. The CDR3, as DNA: TGTGCCAGCAGCTTACGGTTACAGGTCTACGAGCAGTACTTC. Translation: CASSLRLQVYEQYF.

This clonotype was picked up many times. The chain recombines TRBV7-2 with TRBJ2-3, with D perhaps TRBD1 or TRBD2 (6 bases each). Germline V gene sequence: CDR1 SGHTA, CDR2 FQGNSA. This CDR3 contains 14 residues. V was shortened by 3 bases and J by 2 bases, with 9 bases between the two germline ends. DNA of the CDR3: TGTGCCAGCAGCTTGGGGGGCTACACAGATACGCAGTATTTT. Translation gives CASSLGGYTDTQYF.

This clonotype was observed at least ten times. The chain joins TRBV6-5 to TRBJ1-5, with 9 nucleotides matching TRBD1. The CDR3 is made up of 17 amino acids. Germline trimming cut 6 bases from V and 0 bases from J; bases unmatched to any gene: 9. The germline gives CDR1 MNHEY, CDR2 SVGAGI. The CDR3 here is CASRSGQGVYSNQPQHF. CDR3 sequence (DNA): TGTGCCAGCAGATCGGGACAGGGCGTTTATAGCAATCAGCCCCAGCATTTT.

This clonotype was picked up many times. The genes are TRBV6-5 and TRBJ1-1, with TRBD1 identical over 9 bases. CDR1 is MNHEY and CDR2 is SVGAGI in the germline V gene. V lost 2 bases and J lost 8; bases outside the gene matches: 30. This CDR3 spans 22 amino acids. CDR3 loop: CASSYPPDPGAALQGAGREAFF. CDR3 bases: TGTGCCAGCAGTTACCCACCCGACCCTGGCGCCGCTTTACAGGGGGCCGGCAGGGAAGCTTTCTTT.

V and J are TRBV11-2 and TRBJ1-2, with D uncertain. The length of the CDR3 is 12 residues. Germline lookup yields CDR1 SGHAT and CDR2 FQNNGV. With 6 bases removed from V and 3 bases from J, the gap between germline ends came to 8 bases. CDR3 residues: CASRGGDYGYTF. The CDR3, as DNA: TGTGCCAGCAGGGGTGGGGACTATGGCTACACCTTC.

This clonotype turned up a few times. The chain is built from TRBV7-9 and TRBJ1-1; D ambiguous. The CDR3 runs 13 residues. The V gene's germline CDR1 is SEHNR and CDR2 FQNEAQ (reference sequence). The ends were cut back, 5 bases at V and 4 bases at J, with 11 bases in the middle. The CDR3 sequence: CASSLPAGTEAFF. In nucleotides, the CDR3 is TGTGCCAGCAGCCTACCCGCGGGCACTGAAGCTTTCTTT.

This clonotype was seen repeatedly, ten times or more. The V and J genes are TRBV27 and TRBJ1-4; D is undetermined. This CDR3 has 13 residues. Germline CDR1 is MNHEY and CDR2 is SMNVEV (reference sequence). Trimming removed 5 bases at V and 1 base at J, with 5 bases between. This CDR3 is CASSGRTNEKLFF. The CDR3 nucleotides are TGTGCCAGCAGTGGGCGAACTAATGAAAAACTGTTTTTT.

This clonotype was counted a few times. The chain's CDR3 is CASSPVHGNQPQHF. For the CDR3, the DNA is TGTGCCAGCAGTCCGGTCCACGGCAATCAGCCCCAGCATTTT. The chain carries TRBV7-2 and TRBJ1-5, with D hard to call. The CDR3 is 14 residues long. Trimming removed 6 bases from V and 2 bases from J, with 11 bases in between. Per germline, CDR1 SGHTA and CDR2 FQGNSA.

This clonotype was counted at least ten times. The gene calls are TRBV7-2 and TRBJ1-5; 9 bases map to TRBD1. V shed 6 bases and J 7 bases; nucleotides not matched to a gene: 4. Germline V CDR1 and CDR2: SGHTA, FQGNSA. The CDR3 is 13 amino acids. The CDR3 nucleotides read TGTGCCAGCAGTTGGACAGGGGTACAGCCCCAGCATTTT. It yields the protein CASSWTGVQPQHF.

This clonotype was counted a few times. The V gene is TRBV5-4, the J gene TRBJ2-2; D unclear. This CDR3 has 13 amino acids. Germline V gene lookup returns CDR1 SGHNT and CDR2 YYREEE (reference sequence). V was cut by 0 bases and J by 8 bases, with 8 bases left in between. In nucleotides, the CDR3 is TGTGCCAGCAGCTTGGGTGCAACGGGGGAGCTGTTTTTT. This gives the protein CASSLGATGELFF.

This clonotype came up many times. CDR3 coding DNA: TGTGCCAGCACCCTGGGACAGGGGAGCGGCACCGGGGAGCTGTTTTTT. Amino acid sequence: CASTLGQGSGTGELFF. This chain uses TRBV6-2 or TRBV6-3 with TRBJ2-2, with 10 nucleotides matching TRBD1. Germline V gene data show CDR1 as MNHEY and CDR2 as SVGEGT. Germline trimming cut 7 bases from V and 4 bases from J; bases unmatched to any gene: 9. This CDR3 has 16 residues.

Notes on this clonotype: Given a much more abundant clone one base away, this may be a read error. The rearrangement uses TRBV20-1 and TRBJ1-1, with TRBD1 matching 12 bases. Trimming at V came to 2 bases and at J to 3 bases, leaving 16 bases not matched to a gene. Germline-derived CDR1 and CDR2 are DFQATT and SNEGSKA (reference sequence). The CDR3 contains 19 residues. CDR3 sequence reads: CSARWELSGTGGGYTEAFF. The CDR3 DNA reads TGCAGTGCTAGATGGGAACTAAGCGGGACAGGGGGCGGGTACACTGAAGCTTTCTTT.

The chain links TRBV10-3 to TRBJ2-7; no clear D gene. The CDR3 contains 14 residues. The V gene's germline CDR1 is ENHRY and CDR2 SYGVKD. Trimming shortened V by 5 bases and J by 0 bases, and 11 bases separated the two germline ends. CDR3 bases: TGTGCCATCAGTTCCCCCGACGACTCCTACGAGCAGTACTTC. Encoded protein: CAISSPDDSYEQYF.

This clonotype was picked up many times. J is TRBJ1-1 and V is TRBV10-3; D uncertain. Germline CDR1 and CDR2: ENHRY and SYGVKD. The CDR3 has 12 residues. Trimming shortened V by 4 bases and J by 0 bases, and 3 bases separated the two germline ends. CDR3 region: CAISGVNTEAFF. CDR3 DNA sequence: TGTGCCATCAGTGGAGTGAACACTGAAGCTTTCTTT.